The source of this T cell receptor (beta chain) is a study of T cell repertoires in cytomegalovirus infection. TCRdb ran MiXCR on the reads and lists one entry per CDR3 protein. The sample gives about 160,000 distinct CDR3 sequences, 17% of which show up once; roughly a sixth is in the top ten. V was clipped by 0 bases and J by 2 bases, with 9 bases between them. Germline-derived CDR1 and CDR2 are SEHNR and FQNEAQ (reference sequence). This CDR3 is built from 15 residues. This clonotype was observed a few times. This chain uses TRBV7-9 with TRBJ2-3; D remains unclear. This TCR derives from a human donor in good health (CMV status not recorded). Some clones in this sample may be carry-over from other donors' samples. Input material: CD8+ T cells from PBMCs. The CDR3 protein is CASSLAGIYTDTQYF. The CDR3 bases are TGTGCCAGCAGCTTAGCGGGGATATACACAGATACGCAGTATTTT.